This TCR beta chain was sequenced for a study of regulatory T cells in long-lasting Graves disease. Study-level findings and limits: Peripheral blood was the sole material, not thyroid tissue. Persistent-disease Graves' patients showed less TCR diversity than new cases. Persistent disease was associated with favored TRBV28 usage and with favored use of TRBJ1-2 and TRBJ2-5.

Assembly of TCR beta libraries relied on iRepertoire HTBI primers together with Arm-PCR of CDR3 regions. TCRdb redid the calling of the multiplex PCR reads with MiXCR, one entry per CDR3 protein. The profile covers around 250,000 distinct CDR3 sequences, with around 17% appearing a single time and around 21% taken by the ten largest. V gave up 7 bases and J gave up 0 bases, with 4 bases separating them. The CDR3 runs 13 residues. Germline-derived CDR1 and CDR2 are MGHDK and SYGVNS. Turning to this clonotype: The antigen is not known.

Documented time point: newly diagnosed GD, antithyroid drugs for less than 3 months. RNA isolated from PBMCs was used to make the TCR library. American Thyroid Association guidelines defined Graves' disease diagnosis. The genes are TRBV25-1 and TRBJ2-6; D unresolved. The origin of this receptor is a female donor with Graves disease. The starting material was peripheral blood mononuclear cells (PBMCs), obtained at new diagnosis, from a patient treated with antithyroid drugs. The CDR3 sequence is CASTSSGANVLTF. CDR3 sequence (DNA): TGTGCCAGCACTAGCTCTGGGGCCAACGTCCTGACTTTC.